These 28 T cell receptor beta chains were sequenced from one sample in a study of T cells in Graves' hyperthyroidism and ophthalmopathy. Researchers took RNA transcripts and amplified the TCR beta CDR3 regions from them. A first-round RT-PCR of the TCR CDR3 used the HTBI primer set. Via MiXCR, TCRdb re-called the multiplex PCR reads, giving one row per CDR3 protein. The table shows about 720,000 distinct CDR3 sequences, with approximately 16% occurring only once. Sequenced sample: blood. These receptors all stem from a man aged 18 to 29 with Graves' hyperthyroidism.

This clonotype was seen ten or more times. The CDR3 region has the DNA TGTGCCAGCAGTCCCTATGCCGAGACCTACGAGCAGTACTTC. It specifies CASSPYAETYEQYF. This chain links TRBV28 with TRBJ2-7; D is unclear. This CDR3 comprises 14 residues. CDR1 is MDHEN and CDR2 is SYDVKM in the germline V gene. The V gene lost 5 bases and the J gene lost 2 bases, with 13 bases spanning the gap.

On this clonotype itself: A clone one base away is much larger, so this may be a read error. The genes are TRBV12-3 or TRBV12-4 and TRBJ1-4; D unclear. CDR3 length: 14 residues. V was pared by 1 base and J by 10 bases, with 13 bases between. CDR3 coding DNA: TGTGCCAGCAGTTTAGGAGGGATCGATGGAAAACTGTTTTTT. Translation gives CASSLGGIDGKLFF.

This clonotype was seen many times. The rearrangement links TRBV3-1 to TRBJ1-4; TRBD1 matches at 7 bases. With 1 base clipped from V and 1 base from J, the junction kept 6 bases outside the gene matches. CDR3 size: 17 residues. Germline values: CDR1 LGHDT, CDR2 YNNKEL (reference sequence). The CDR3: CASSQGLRTGTNEKLFF. The CDR3, as DNA: TGTGCCAGCAGCCAAGGCCTTCGGACAGGAACTAATGAAAAACTGTTTTTT.

The chain couples TRBV20-1 to TRBJ1-1; D is unresolved. CDR1 and CDR2 from the germline V gene are DFQATT and SNEGSKA (reference sequence). Trimming took off 3 bases at V and 5 bases at J, with 19 bases between the two ends. The CDR3 is 15 residues long. For the CDR3, the DNA is TGCAGTGCTAGGTCGAGGCAAGGGTGGAAAACTGAAGCTTTCTTT. It translates to CSARSRQGWKTEAFF.

The CDR3 region has the DNA TGTGCCAGCAGTCGCCGGTGGGGCCAAGAGACCCAGTACTTC. Its translation: CASSRRWGQETQYF. The chain couples TRBV12-3 or TRBV12-4 to TRBJ2-5; D gene unclear. The CDR3 runs 14 residues. Deletions cut 5 bases from V and 1 base from J, with 11 bases between.

This clonotype was counted ten times or more. The chain links TRBV20-1 to TRBJ2-7; TRBD2 agrees at 8 bases. V trimming: 0 bases; J trimming: 5 bases; junction bases outside the gene matches: 12. Germline CDR1 reads DFQATT; CDR2 reads SNEGSKA (reference sequence). The CDR3 extends over 16 amino acids. CDR3 loop: CSARDGLSGREDEQYF. CDR3 nucleotide sequence: TGCAGTGCTAGAGATGGTTTGAGCGGGAGAGAGGACGAGCAGTACTTC.

Ten or more counts support this clonotype. This chain joins TRBV12-3 or TRBV12-4 and TRBJ2-5; perhaps TRBD1 as D (6 bases). V was cut by 6 bases and J by 4 bases, with 15 bases left in between. CDR3 length equals 14 residues. CDR3 nucleotide sequence: TGTGCCAGCAGCACACCAGGGGATTTAGAGACCCAGTACTTC. Its translation: CASSTPGDLETQYF.

In its sample, this clonotype was seen many times. This chain uses TRBV28 with TRBJ2-1; 10 nucleotides match TRBD2. The germline V gene encodes CDR1 MDHEN and CDR2 SYDVKM. The CDR3 runs 15 residues. V lost 6 bases and J lost 6; bases outside the gene matches: 8. CDR3 bases: TGTGCCAGCAGCCCATCCAGCGGGAGGGCCAATGAGCAGTTCTTC. This encodes CASSPSSGRANEQFF.

Comments on this clonotype: A much larger clone is a single base away; this may be a read error. V is TRBV2 and J is TRBJ1-1; D might be TRBD1 (5 bases). Germline CDR1 is SNHLY and CDR2 is FYNNEI. Between the trimmed V and J ends, which lost 8 bases and 1 base, there was a span of 14 bases. The CDR3 extends over 14 amino acids. In DNA, the CDR3 is TGTGCCAGCTGTTACAGGTCACCGAACACTGAAGCTTTCTTT. It specifies CASCYRSPNTEAFF. Drawing the rest from reference TRBV2 and TRBJ1-1, the complete variable domain is EPEVTQTPSHQVTQMGQEVILRCVPISNHLYFYWYRQILGQKVEFLVSFYNNEISEKSEIFDDQFSVERPDGSNFTLKIRSTKLEDSAMYFCASCYRSPNTEAFFGQGTRLTVV.

This clonotype has ten or more counts. This sequence joins TRBV7-9 and TRBJ2-4, with 8 positions matching TRBD1. CDR1 is SEHNR and CDR2 is FQNEAQ in the germline V gene (reference sequence). CDR3 length equals 15 residues. V dropped 5 bases and J dropped 5; count of bases not matched to a gene: 8. CDR3 protein: CASSPPVTGENIQYF. The CDR3 DNA follows: TGTGCCAGCAGCCCCCCCGTGACAGGGGAAAACATTCAGTACTTC.

The J gene is TRBJ2-5, the V gene TRBV5-4; 10 nucleotides line up with TRBD1. J gave up 5 bases and V 6 bases, and 13 bases lay outside the gene matches. The CDR3 loop spans 16 amino acids. Per germline, CDR1 SGHNT and CDR2 YYREEE (reference sequence). In DNA form, the CDR3 reads TGTGCCAGCACCCTGGGGCGACAGGGGGCTCAGGAGACCCAGTACTTC. Encoded protein: CASTLGRQGAQETQYF.

As concerns this clonotype: The germline gene is not matched at one end of the junction; a read error may be the cause. The chain has TRBV6-6 and TRBJ2-3, with 10 bases aligning to TRBD1. Germline-derived CDR1 and CDR2 are MNHNY and SVGAGI (reference sequence). CDR3 size: 16 residues. This chain's CDR3 is CASSYSRQGAIDTQYF. Written as DNA, the CDR3 is TGTGCCAGCAGCTACTCCCGACAGGGGGCAATAGATACGCAGTATTTT.

The chain couples TRBV6-5 to TRBJ2-1; 12 bases match TRBD2. J lost 15 bases, V lost 3 bases, and 6 bases had no gene match. The CDR3 is 13 residues long. From germline, CDR1 is MNHEY and CDR2 SVGAGI. Here the CDR3 reads CASSYLAGGPVFF. CDR3 nucleotide sequence: TGTGCCAGCAGTTATCTAGCGGGAGGGCCTGTGTTCTTC.

This clonotype showed up just a few times. The genes are TRBV6-6 and TRBJ1-1; 9 nucleotides match TRBD1. CDR1 is MNHNY, CDR2 SVGAGI, per germline (reference sequence). This CDR3 region has 16 residues. V trimming: 2 bases; J trimming: 2 bases; junction bases outside the gene matches: 6. The CDR3 coding sequence is TGTGCCAGCAGTTACACCGAGGGACAGGGCAACACTGAAGCTTTCTTT. Translation gives CASSYTEGQGNTEAFF.

In its sample, this clonotype was seen many times. The chain has TRBV7-9 and TRBJ1-1; 8 nucleotides match TRBD1. Per germline, CDR1 SEHNR and CDR2 FQNEAQ (reference sequence). CDR3 length: 16 amino acids. V lost 7 bases, J lost 6 bases, and 16 bases stayed unmatched. The DNA of the CDR3 is TGTGCCAGCATCCCGAGGGGGACAGGCCTTGGACCTGAAGCTTTCTTT. This encodes CASIPRGTGLGPEAFF.

V is TRBV7-3 and J is TRBJ2-1; 7 bases fit TRBD1. From germline, CDR1 is SGHTA and CDR2 FQGTGA. The CDR3 is 15 residues long. The junction had 3 bases not matched to a gene; V was cut back by 0 bases and J by 4 bases. CDR3 sequence: CASSLTRTGYNEQFF. CDR3 bases: TGTGCCAGCAGCTTAACACGGACAGGATACAATGAGCAGTTCTTC.

This clonotype is a singleton in its sample. It may be a read error: a sequence one base away is much more abundant. The CDR3 DNA follows: TGTGCCAGCAGTCGCGCCAAAGCGGAGATCCAGTACTTC. Translation: CASSRAKAEIQYF. The chain has TRBV6-1 and TRBJ2-5, with D perhaps TRBD2 (5 bases). CDR1 and CDR2 from the germline V gene are MNHNS and SASEGT. This CDR3 spans 13 amino acids.

This clonotype was seen repeatedly, ten times or more. The DNA of the CDR3 is TGTGCCGCTGCGGAAGGGCGCGATACGCAGTATTTT. Amino acid sequence: CAAAEGRDTQYF. The chain recombines TRBV28 with TRBJ2-3; D gene ambiguous. The CDR3 contains 12 residues. V lost 11 bases to trimming and J lost 6 bases, with 15 bases between them. From germline, CDR1 is MDHEN and CDR2 SYDVKM.

This clonotype showed up just a few times. Its ends do not fully match the called genes, so a read error is possible. The genes are TRBV7-2 and TRBJ2-1; 8 bases agree with TRBD2. This CDR3 has 16 residues. CDR1 and CDR2 from the germline V gene are SGHTA and FQGNSA. The CDR3 bases are TGTGCCAGCAGCTTTTCCGGACTAGCCCCAGTTGATGAGCGGTTCTTC. Protein product: CASSFSGLAPVDERFF.

The CDR3 reads CASRGLGEPNTGELFF. The CDR3, as DNA: TGCGCCAGCAGGGGGCTAGGAGAACCGAACACCGGGGAGCTGTTTTTT. The chain has TRBV5-1 and TRBJ2-2; the D gene is possibly TRBD1 (5 bases). Trimming stripped 5 bases from V and 0 bases from J, with 14 bases between. Germline V gives CDR1 SGHRS, CDR2 YFSETQ. The CDR3 spans 16 residues.

This clonotype was counted ten times or more. The chain has TRBV7-3 and TRBJ2-5; 7 bases fit TRBD2. This CDR3 comprises 15 residues. In germline, CDR1 is SGHTA, CDR2 FQGTGA. Trimming cost V 0 bases and J 2 bases; bases outside gene matches: 3. The CDR3 region has the DNA TGTGCCAGCAGCTTAACGGGGGGGGTACAAGAGACCCAGTACTTC. It codes for CASSLTGGVQETQYF.

The sample holds a few counts of this clonotype. As DNA, the CDR3 is TGCAGTGCGTGGACAGGGGCCTCGGTCGGAGCTTTCTTT. Translating gives CSAWTGASVGAFF. The chain recombines TRBV20-1 with TRBJ1-1; TRBD1 agrees at 9 bases. The CDR3 is 13 amino acids. V lost 6 bases to trimming and J lost 10 bases; unmatched junction nucleotides: 12. Germline V CDR1 and CDR2: DFQATT, SNEGSKA (reference sequence).

This clonotype was picked up many times. The chain combines TRBV30 with TRBJ1-2; no reliable D call. CDR3 length equals 12 residues. V was trimmed by 2 bases and J by 4 bases, leaving 8 bases between them. Germline V gives CDR1 GTSNPN, CDR2 SVGIG (reference sequence). The CDR3 nucleotides read TGTGCCTGGAGTTTTCAAGGCTATGGCTACACCTTC. This gives the protein CAWSFQGYGYTF.

The chain has TRBV20-1 and TRBJ2-3; D gene unclear. V dropped 2 bases and J dropped 1 base, with 10 bases sitting between them. Germline-derived CDR1 and CDR2 are DFQATT and SNEGSKA (reference sequence). The length of the CDR3 is 14 residues. The CDR3 region is CSARSSLGTDTQYF. The CDR3 DNA sequence: TGCAGTGCTAGATCCTCGTTGGGCACAGATACGCAGTATTTT.

This clonotype was found many times. The genes are TRBV11-2 and TRBJ1-2; no definite D call. The ends were cut back, 0 bases at V and 4 bases at J, with 9 bases in the middle. The CDR3 consists of 14 residues. CDR1 SGHAT and CDR2 FQNNGV come from the germline V gene. CDR3 in amino acids: CASSLERAFYGYTF. The CDR3 DNA is TGTGCCAGCAGCTTAGAGCGGGCGTTCTATGGCTACACCTTC. Combining the CDR3 with reference TRBV11-2 and TRBJ1-2 gives the whole variable domain EAGVAQSPRYKIIEKRQSVAFWCNPISGHATLYWYQQILGQGPKLLIQFQNNGVVDDSQLPKDRFSAERLKGVDSTLKIQPAKLEDSAVYLCASSLERAFYGYTFGSGTRLTVV.

This clonotype was seen a handful of times. The gene calls are TRBV7-3 and TRBJ2-2, with TRBD1 matching over 8 bases. The CDR3 totals 16 residues. The junction had 4 bases not matched to a gene; V was cut back by 4 bases and J by 0 bases. Germline values: CDR1 SGHTA, CDR2 FQGTGA. The CDR3, as DNA: TGTGCCAGCAGCTCGACAGGGGACCCGAACACCGGGGAGCTGTTTTTT. Encoded protein: CASSSTGDPNTGELFF. The full variable domain, with the rest looked up from reference TRBV7-3 and TRBJ2-2, is GAGVSQTPSNKVTEKGKYVELRCDPISGHTALYWYRQSLGQGPEFLIYFQGTGAADDSGLPNDRFFAVRPEGSVSTLKIQRTERGDSAVYLCASSSTGDPNTGELFFGEGSRLTVL.

This clonotype has only a few counts. V is TRBV7-6 and J is TRBJ1-5; 8 bases map to TRBD1. The CDR3 spans 16 residues. Trimming cost V 5 bases and J 1 base; bases outside gene matches: 7. Germline CDR1 reads SGHVS; CDR2 reads FNYEAQ. The CDR3 DNA follows: TGTGCCAGCAGCGCCGACAGGGGAGGAAGCAATCAGCCCCAGCATTTT. Its protein product is CASSADRGGSNQPQHF.

In its sample, this clonotype was seen many times. The V and J genes are TRBV28 and TRBJ1-1; 9 positions match TRBD1. This CDR3 has 14 residues. Germline V gives CDR1 MDHEN, CDR2 SYDVKM. V lost 7 bases and J lost 4; bases outside the gene matches: 7. CDR3 DNA: TGTGCCAGCACCTCGACAGGGGGAAGCACTGAAGCTTTCTTT. Its protein is CASTSTGGSTEAFF.